This T cell receptor (beta chain) was sequenced in a study of neurological immune-mediated disorders. Points from the study as a whole: Phylogenetic grouping assigned the repertoires of 18 of 34 multiple sclerosis patients to one related-CDR3 cluster, which constitutes a possible signature.

V was pared by 1 base and J by 13 bases, with 5 bases of the junction left unmatched. The CDR3 is 14 amino acids. CDR1 and CDR2 (germline): LGHDT, YNNKEL (reference sequence). In TCRdb, the 5' RACE reads were re-called with MiXCR into one record per CDR3 protein. Of 50,000 to 85,000 distinct CDR3 sequences in the sample, 4% to 6% were seen once. Ten or more counts support this clonotype. What it binds is not known. The chain carries TRBV3-1 and TRBJ1-6, with 9 nucleotides matching TRBD1. This TCR was recovered from a woman between 25 and 40 years old with multiple sclerosis. What was sequenced was PBMCs. In DNA form, the CDR3 reads TGTGCCAGCAGCCAAGGGGGACAGGGTTTGCCCCTCCACTTT. Protein: CASSQGGQGLPLHF.